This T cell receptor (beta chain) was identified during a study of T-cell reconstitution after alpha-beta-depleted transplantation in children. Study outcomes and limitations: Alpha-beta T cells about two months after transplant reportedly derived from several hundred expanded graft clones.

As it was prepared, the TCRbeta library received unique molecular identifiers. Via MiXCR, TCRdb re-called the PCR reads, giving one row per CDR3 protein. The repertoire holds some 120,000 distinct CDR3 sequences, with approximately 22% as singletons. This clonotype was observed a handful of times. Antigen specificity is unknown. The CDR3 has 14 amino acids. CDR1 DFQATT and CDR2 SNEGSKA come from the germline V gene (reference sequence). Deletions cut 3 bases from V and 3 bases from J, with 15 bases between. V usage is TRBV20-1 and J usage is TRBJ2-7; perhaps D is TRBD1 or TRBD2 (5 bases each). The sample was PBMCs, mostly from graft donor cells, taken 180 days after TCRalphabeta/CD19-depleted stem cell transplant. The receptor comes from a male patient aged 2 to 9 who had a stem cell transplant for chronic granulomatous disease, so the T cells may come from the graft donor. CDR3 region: CSARGRVRHYEQYF. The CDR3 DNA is TGCAGTGCTAGGGGACGGGTAAGGCACTACGAGCAGTACTTC.